Shown below are 32 T cell receptor beta chains from a single sample sequenced in a study of beta chain features in type 1 diabetes. cDNA synthesis used the whole RNA isolate, giving expressed TCRB sequences. Generated by immunoSEQ multiplex PCR, the TCRdb table keeps only in-frame clones and is missing some. The sample yields some 500,000 clones, roughly 10% seen once. The source material was naive CD4+ T cells from blood. These receptors came from a woman under 30 in good health.

V and J are TRBV11-3 and TRBJ2-1; D tentatively reads TRBD1 or TRBD2 (7 bases each). Between the trimmed V and J ends, which lost 6 bases and 0 bases, there was a span of 18 bases. This CDR3 region has 17 residues. CDR1 is SGHNT, CDR2 YENEEA, per germline. The CDR3 bases are TGTGCCAGCAGACGCCAGGGGGAGGGTGGCTCCTACAATGAGCAGTTCTTC. Translating it yields CASRRQGEGGSYNEQFF.

The rearrangement links TRBV20-1 to TRBJ2-3; D gene ambiguous. Trimming shortened V by 5 bases and J by 4 bases, and 7 bases separated the two germline ends. The CDR3 contains 11 residues. Germline CDR1 DFQATT, CDR2 SNEGSKA (reference sequence). In nucleotides, the CDR3 is TGCAGTGCTCCCCAGGCAGATACGCAGTATTTT. It yields the protein CSAPQADTQYF.

The chain uses TRBV7-9 and TRBJ2-3; tentative D call: TRBD2 (5 bases). Germline V lookup: CDR1 SEHNR, CDR2 FQNEAQ (reference sequence). This CDR3 has 12 amino acids. V was clipped by 8 bases and J by 1 base, with 7 bases between them. CDR3 in DNA: TGTGCCAGCGAGGGAGGCACAGATACGCAGTATTTT. Protein product: CASEGGTDTQYF.

In its sample, this clone was seen many times. The V and J genes are TRBV25-1 and TRBJ2-2; 8 nucleotides line up with TRBD1. The CDR3 spans 14 residues. In germline, CDR1 is MGHDK, CDR2 SYGVNS. With 4 bases clipped from V and 4 bases from J, the junction kept 2 bases outside the gene matches. CDR3 in amino acids: CASSGGQVTGELFF. For the CDR3, the DNA is TGTGCCAGCAGTGGGGGACAGGTCACCGGGGAGCTGTTTTTT.

This clone was counted a few times. CDR3 residues: CASMGAGRGNTEAFF. CDR3 nucleotides: TGTGCCAGCATGGGCGCTGGGCGGGGGAACACTGAAGCTTTCTTT. The chain links TRBV7-9 to TRBJ1-1; D not resolved. Trimming left V 7 bases short and J 1 base short, with 16 bases between. CDR3 length: 15 residues. Germline-derived CDR1 and CDR2 are SEHNR and FQNEAQ (reference sequence).

V gene TRBV7-9 combines with J gene TRBJ1-4; 8 bases are shared with TRBD1. CDR1 is SEHNR, CDR2 FQNEAQ, per germline (reference sequence). V trimming: 5 bases; J trimming: 14 bases; junction bases outside the gene matches: 16. The CDR3 has 15 amino acids. The CDR3 is CASSPGTGSFGELFF. CDR3 in DNA: TGTGCCAGCAGCCCCGGGACAGGCTCCTTTGGTGAGCTGTTTTTT.

This clone was recorded a few times. The rearrangement links TRBV6-6 to TRBJ1-5; perhaps TRBD1 as D (6 bases). This CDR3 comprises 14 residues. CDR1 MNHNY and CDR2 SVGAGI come from the germline V gene (reference sequence). V was trimmed by 3 bases and J by 8 bases, leaving 14 bases between them. The CDR3, as DNA: TGTGCCAGCAGTTATGCCAGGGGTGTTGAGCCCCAGCATTTT. As protein: CASSYARGVEPQHF.

This clone was recorded a few times. The rearrangement links TRBV7-9 to TRBJ1-4; D is unclear. Germline loops: CDR1 SEHNR, CDR2 FQNEAQ (reference sequence). The ends were cut back, 3 bases at V and 5 bases at J, with 13 bases in the middle. This CDR3 spans 15 amino acids. The CDR3 region is CASSLGSGPNEKLFF. The CDR3, as DNA: TGTGCCAGCAGCTTGGGGTCTGGGCCAAATGAAAAACTGTTTTTT.

The rearrangement links TRBV7-9 to TRBJ2-7; TRBD2 aligns across 7 bases. CDR3 length: 13 amino acids. In germline, CDR1 is SEHNR, CDR2 FQNEAQ (reference sequence). The V gene end was trimmed by 3 bases and the J gene end by 7 bases; junction bases not matched to a gene: 6. The CDR3 sequence is CASSFVGRAEQYV. The CDR3 bases are TGTGCCAGCAGCTTCGTAGGGAGGGCGGAGCAGTACGTC.

V usage is TRBV6-5 and J usage is TRBJ2-2, with a possible D match to TRBD2 (6 bases). Germline CDR1 and CDR2: MNHEY and SVGAGI. V dropped 4 bases and J dropped 4 bases, with 13 bases sitting between them. The CDR3 contains 15 residues. Here the CDR3 DNA reads TGTGCCAGCAGTTGGGGGGAGCGTGGCACCGGGGAGCTGTTTTTT. Its protein product is CASSWGERGTGELFF.

This clone was counted only a few times. The chain carries TRBV15 and TRBJ1-4; D gene unclear. There are 15 residues in the CDR3. Germline CDR1 LNHNV, CDR2 YYDKDF (reference sequence). V dropped 2 bases and J dropped 8 bases, with 15 bases sitting between them. For the CDR3, the DNA is TGTGCCACCAGCAGATCCGGTAATCCTGGGGAAAAACTGTTTTTT. Protein product: CATSRSGNPGEKLFF. Combining the CDR3 with reference TRBV15 and TRBJ1-4 gives the whole variable domain DAMVIQNPRYQVTQFGKPVTLSCSQTLNHNVMYWYQQKSSQAPKLLFHYYDKDFNNEADTPDNFQSRRPNTSFCFLDIRSPGLGDTAMYLCATSRSGNPGEKLFFGSGTQLSVL.

This clone was seen more than once but under ten times. The chain carries TRBV9 and TRBJ2-1; TRBD2 aligns across 11 bases. The CDR3 totals 15 residues. Germline CDR1 SGDLS, CDR2 YYNGEE. V lost 3 bases and J lost 4; bases outside the gene matches: 3. This CDR3 reads CASSAGLADYNEQFF. In DNA form, the CDR3 reads TGTGCCAGCAGCGCGGGACTAGCGGATTACAATGAGCAGTTCTTC. Complete variable domain (other parts from reference TRBV9 and TRBJ2-1): DSGVTQTPKHLITATGQRVTLRCSPRSGDLSVYWYQQSLDQGLQFLIQYYNGEERAKGNILERFSAQQFPDLHSELNLSSLELGDSALYFCASSAGLADYNEQFFGPGTRLTVL.

The chain uses TRBV7-9 and TRBJ2-1; D unclear. Germline values: CDR1 SEHNR, CDR2 FQNEAQ (reference sequence). The CDR3 has 12 amino acids. V was shortened by 5 bases and J by 6 bases, with 8 bases between the two germline ends. CDR3 bases: TGTGCCAGCAGCCTTACCATCAATGAGCAGTTCTTC. This encodes CASSLTINEQFF.

J is TRBJ1-2 and V is TRBV20-1; D is ambiguous. Per the germline V gene, CDR1 is DFQATT and CDR2 is SNEGSKA (reference sequence). This CDR3 comprises 11 residues. The V end was cut by 1 base, the J end by 9 bases, with 9 bases between. The CDR3 nucleotides read TGCAGTGCTAGAGCCGGACTTAGCTACACCTTC. As protein: CSARAGLSYTF.

The chain uses TRBV29-1 and TRBJ1-2, with 8 bases matching TRBD1. The CDR3 length is 15 residues. Germline assignment: CDR1 SQVTM and CDR2 ANQGSEA. Trimming at V came to 7 bases and at J to 8 bases, leaving 18 bases not matched to a gene. The CDR3 DNA sequence: TGCAGCGCAGGACGGGACGGGACAGGTTTGGTGGGCTACACCTTC. Protein sequence: CSAGRDGTGLVGYTF. Combining the CDR3 with reference TRBV29-1 and TRBJ1-2 gives the whole variable domain SAVISQKPSRDICQRGTSLTIQCQVDSQVTMMFWYRQQPGQSLTLIATANQGSEATYESGFVIDKFPISRPNLTFSTLTVSNMSPEDSSIYLCSAGRDGTGLVGYTFGSGTRLTVV.

The chain uses TRBV28 and TRBJ2-7; D gene unclear. V lost 6 bases and J lost 1, with 13 bases in between. This CDR3 is 14 amino acids long. The germline V gene encodes CDR1 MDHEN and CDR2 SYDVKM. The CDR3 here is CASRSSGRSYEQYV. The DNA of the CDR3 is TGTGCCAGCAGATCCTCCGGCAGGTCCTACGAGCAGTACGTC.

The gene calls are TRBV9 and TRBJ1-3; D is uncertain. CDR1 SGDLS and CDR2 YYNGEE come from the germline V gene. This CDR3 is 14 amino acids long. Trimming pared 0 bases from V and 4 bases from J, leaving 8 bases between. The CDR3 loop is CASSVDSAGNTIYF. The CDR3 DNA sequence: TGTGCCAGCAGCGTAGACTCCGCCGGAAACACCATATATTTT.

This clone was seen a few times. The chain joins TRBV28 to TRBJ2-5, with 8 bases aligning to TRBD1. The CDR3 runs 15 residues. The ends lost 6 bases at V and 2 bases at J; junction bases unmatched: 8. CDR1 MDHEN and CDR2 SYDVKM come from the germline V gene. The CDR3 sequence is CASSSGGSGQETQYF. The CDR3 DNA reads as TGTGCCAGCAGCTCAGGGGGCTCGGGACAAGAGACCCAGTACTTC.

In this sample, this clone turned up a few times. This CDR3 is CASSSAGASDEQFF. The CDR3 nucleotides are TGTGCCAGCAGTTCCGCGGGGGCGAGCGATGAGCAGTTCTTC. The genes are TRBV6-6 and TRBJ2-1, with a weak D call TRBD2 (7 bases). Per germline, CDR1 MNHNY and CDR2 SVGAGI (reference sequence). The CDR3 extends over 14 amino acids. Trimming took off 4 bases at V and 8 bases at J, with 15 bases between the two ends.

This clone was observed a handful of times. The genes are TRBV1 and TRBJ2-7; TRBD1 is the table's D call and was not checked against the DNA. TRBV1 is noted as a pseudogene. The CDR3 extends over 16 amino acids. The CDR3 DNA sequence: TGCACCAGCAGCCTTCCGGGACAGGGTATCGCCTACGAGCAGTACGTC. Its translation: CTSSLPGQGIAYEQYV.

This clone was picked up a small number of times. V usage is TRBV5-4 and J usage is TRBJ2-3; a possible D gene is TRBD2 (5 bases). Trimming cost V 1 base and J 5 bases, with 14 bases left between them. The CDR3 consists of 15 residues. CDR1 is SGHNT and CDR2 is YYREEE in the germline V gene (reference sequence). CDR3 amino acids: CASSLRGRVRDTQYF. In nucleotides, the CDR3 is TGTGCCAGCAGCTTGCGTGGGAGAGTGAGAGATACGCAGTATTTT.

The chain has TRBV11-2 and TRBJ1-4, with no clear D. Germline CDR1 is SGHAT and CDR2 is FQNNGV. Trimming took 1 base from V and 0 from J, leaving 9 bases between them. CDR3 size: 16 residues. The CDR3 sequence is CASSLGPSATNEKLFF. The CDR3 bases are TGTGCCAGCAGCTTAGGGCCCAGTGCAACTAATGAAAAACTGTTTTTT.

This clone was observed a handful of times. J is TRBJ2-1 and V is TRBV7-2, with D possibly being TRBD2 (5 bases). Deletions cut 5 bases from V and 5 bases from J, with 13 bases between. CDR3 length equals 14 residues. Germline CDR1 is SGHTA and CDR2 is FQGNSA. In DNA form, the CDR3 reads TGTGCCAGCAGCGAAAGAGGGCGGCACAATGAGCAGTTCTTC. It specifies CASSERGRHNEQFF. The full variable domain, in which reference TRBV7-2 and TRBJ2-1 provide the parts outside the CDR3, is GAGVSQSPSNKVTEKGKDVELRCDPISGHTALYWYRQSLGQGLEFLIYFQGNSAPDKSGLPSDRFSAERTGGSVSTLTIQRTQQEDSAVYLCASSERGRHNEQFFGPGTRLTVL.

The rearrangement uses TRBV18 and TRBJ2-7; 14 bases agree with TRBD2. The CDR3 spans 15 residues. Germline loops: CDR1 KGHSH, CDR2 LQKENI. V was clipped by 3 bases and J by 3 bases; unmatched bases: 1. The CDR3 region has the DNA TGTGCCAGCTCACCCGGACTAGCGGGGGGCTACGAGCAGTACGTC. Translating it yields CASSPGLAGGYEQYV.

The V and J genes are TRBV6-5 and TRBJ1-4; D uncertain. Looked up from germline, CDR1 is MNHEY and CDR2 is SVGAGI. V lost 3 bases, J lost 8 bases, and 13 bases lay in between. The CDR3 extends over 14 amino acids. CDR3 residues: CASSYQRRVEKLFF. CDR3 in DNA: TGTGCCAGCAGTTATCAGAGGCGTGTCGAAAAACTGTTTTTT.

This clone was picked up a small number of times. V is TRBV18 and J is TRBJ2-7, with TRBD2 as a possible D gene (5 bases). In germline, CDR1 is KGHSH, CDR2 LQKENI. Trimming stripped 2 bases from V and 6 bases from J, with 14 bases between. CDR3 size: 14 residues. The CDR3: CASSPGTGIGEQYV. The CDR3 coding sequence is TGTGCCAGCTCACCAGGCACGGGAATAGGCGAGCAGTACGTC.

The gene calls are TRBV28 and TRBJ2-5, with TRBD1 as a possible D gene (6 bases). From germline, CDR1 is MDHEN and CDR2 SYDVKM. This CDR3 spans 15 amino acids. Deletions cut 3 bases from V and 4 bases from J, with 15 bases between. The CDR3 sequence: CASSFQGRWVETQYF. CDR3 nucleotides: TGTGCCAGCAGTTTCCAGGGGCGCTGGGTAGAGACCCAGTACTTC.

This clone came up a few times. The chain couples TRBV28 to TRBJ2-7; maybe TRBD1 (5 bases). Per the germline V gene, CDR1 is MDHEN and CDR2 is SYDVKM. V lost 6 bases and J lost 4, with 16 bases in between. The CDR3 runs to 14 residues. The CDR3 is CASRPQGKTYEQYF. The CDR3, as DNA: TGTGCCAGCAGACCCCAGGGTAAGACGTACGAGCAGTACTTC.

As to this clone: This sample includes further DNA sequences coding for the same CDR3. The V and J genes are TRBV9 and TRBJ2-3; D not certain. V was cut by 3 bases and J by 2 bases, with 4 bases left in between. Germline loops: CDR1 SGDLS, CDR2 YYNGEE. The CDR3 extends over 12 amino acids. The CDR3 loop is CASSASTDTQYF. CDR3 DNA: TGTGCCAGCAGCGCCTCCACAGATACGCAGTATTTT.

V is TRBV9 and J is TRBJ1-4; possibly TRBD1 for D (5 bases). The CDR3 loop spans 15 amino acids. Trimming left V 2 bases short and J 5 bases short, with 13 bases between. CDR1 SGDLS and CDR2 YYNGEE come from the germline V gene. As DNA, the CDR3 is TGTGCCAGCAGCGTCGGGGGGACTCCCAATGAAAAACTGTTTTTT. Translation gives CASSVGGTPNEKLFF.

This clone appeared many times. V gene TRBV7-2 combines with J gene TRBJ2-4; TRBD2 matches at 8 bases. The CDR3 runs 15 residues. Germline V gene data show CDR1 as SGHTA and CDR2 as FQGNSA. The junction had 15 bases not matched to a gene; V was cut back by 5 bases and J by 12 bases. CDR3 bases: TGTGCCAGCAGCCAAAATCCGGGACTAGAAGTCAATCAGTACTTC. Translating it yields CASSQNPGLEVNQYF.

This clone appeared a few times. The chain combines TRBV11-3 with TRBJ2-1, with 7 bases fitting TRBD2. From germline, CDR1 is SGHNT and CDR2 YENEEA. Trimming removed 6 bases from V and 6 bases from J; junction bases left unmatched: 5. The CDR3 runs 13 residues. The CDR3 bases are TGTGCCAGCAGAGGTGTAGCGGGCAATGAGCAGTTCTTC. Translation gives CASRGVAGNEQFF.